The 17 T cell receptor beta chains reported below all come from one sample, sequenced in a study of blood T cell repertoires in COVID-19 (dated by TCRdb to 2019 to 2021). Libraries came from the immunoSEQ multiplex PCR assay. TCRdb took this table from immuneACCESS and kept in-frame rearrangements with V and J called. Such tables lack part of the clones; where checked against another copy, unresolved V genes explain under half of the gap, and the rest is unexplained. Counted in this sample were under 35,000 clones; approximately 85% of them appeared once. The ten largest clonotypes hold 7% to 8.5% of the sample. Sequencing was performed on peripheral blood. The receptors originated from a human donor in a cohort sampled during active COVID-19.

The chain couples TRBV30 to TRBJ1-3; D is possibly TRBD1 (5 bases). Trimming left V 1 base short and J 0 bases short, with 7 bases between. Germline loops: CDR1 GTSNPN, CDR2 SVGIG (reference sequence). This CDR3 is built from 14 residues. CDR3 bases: TGTGCCTGGAGTGACAGGCACTCTGGAAACACCATATATTTT. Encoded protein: CAWSDRHSGNTIYF. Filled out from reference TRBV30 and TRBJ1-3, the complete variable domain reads SQTIHQWPATLVQPVGSPLSLECTVEGTSNPNLYWYRQAAGRGLQLLFYSVGIGQISSEVPQNLSASRPQDRQFILSSKKLLLSDSGFYLCAWSDRHSGNTIYFGEGSWLTVV.

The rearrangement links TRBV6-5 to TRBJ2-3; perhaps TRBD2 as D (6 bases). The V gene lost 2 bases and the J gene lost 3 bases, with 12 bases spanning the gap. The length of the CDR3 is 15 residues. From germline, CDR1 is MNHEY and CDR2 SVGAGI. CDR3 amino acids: CASSYDGTFTDTQYF. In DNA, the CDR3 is TGTGCCAGCAGTTACGACGGGACTTTTACAGATACGCAGTATTTT.

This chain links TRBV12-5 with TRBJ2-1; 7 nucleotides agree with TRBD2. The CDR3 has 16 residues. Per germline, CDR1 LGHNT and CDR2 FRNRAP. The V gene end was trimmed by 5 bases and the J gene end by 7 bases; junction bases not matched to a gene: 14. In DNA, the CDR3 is TGTGCTAGTGGTCCCTCCCGGACTAGTAGGATGAATGAGCAGTTCTTC. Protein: CASGPSRTSRMNEQFF.

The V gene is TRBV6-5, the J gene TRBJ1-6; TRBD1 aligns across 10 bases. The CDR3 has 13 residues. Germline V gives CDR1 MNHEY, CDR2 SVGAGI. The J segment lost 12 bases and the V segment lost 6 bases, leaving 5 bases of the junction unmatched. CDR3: CASRPGQGRPLHF. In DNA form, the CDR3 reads TGTGCCAGCAGGCCGGGACAGGGGAGACCCCTCCACTTT.

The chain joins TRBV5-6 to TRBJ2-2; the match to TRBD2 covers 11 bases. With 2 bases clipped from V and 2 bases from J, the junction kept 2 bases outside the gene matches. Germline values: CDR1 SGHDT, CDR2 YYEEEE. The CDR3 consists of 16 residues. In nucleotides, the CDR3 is TGTGCCAGCAGCTTAGGACTAGCGGGTAACACCGGGGAGCTGTTTTTT. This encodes CASSLGLAGNTGELFF.

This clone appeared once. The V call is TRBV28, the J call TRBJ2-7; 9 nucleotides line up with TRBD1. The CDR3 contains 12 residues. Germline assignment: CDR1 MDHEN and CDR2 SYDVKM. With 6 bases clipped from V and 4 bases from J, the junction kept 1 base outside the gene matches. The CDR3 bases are TGTGCCAGCAGGACAGGGGGATACGAGCAGTACTTC. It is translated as CASRTGGYEQYF.

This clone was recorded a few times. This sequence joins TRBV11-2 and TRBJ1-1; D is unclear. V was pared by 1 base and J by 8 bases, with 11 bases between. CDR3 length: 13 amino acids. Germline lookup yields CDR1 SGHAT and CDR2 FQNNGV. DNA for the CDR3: TGTGCCAGCAGCTTAGGGGCAGGTCTCGAAGCTTTCTTT. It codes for CASSLGAGLEAFF.

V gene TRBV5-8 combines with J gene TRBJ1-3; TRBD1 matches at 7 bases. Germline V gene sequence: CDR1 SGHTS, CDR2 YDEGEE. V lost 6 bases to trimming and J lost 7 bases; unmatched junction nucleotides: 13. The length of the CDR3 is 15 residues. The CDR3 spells CASTLRGTDWNTIYF. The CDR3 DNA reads TGTGCCAGCACCCTTCGAGGGACAGACTGGAACACCATATATTTT. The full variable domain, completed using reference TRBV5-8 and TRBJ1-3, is EAGVTQSPTHLIKTRGQQATLRCSPISGHTSVYWYQQALGLGLQFLLWYDEGEERNRGNFPPRFSGRQFPNYSSELNVNALELEDSALYLCASTLRGTDWNTIYFGEGSWLTVV.

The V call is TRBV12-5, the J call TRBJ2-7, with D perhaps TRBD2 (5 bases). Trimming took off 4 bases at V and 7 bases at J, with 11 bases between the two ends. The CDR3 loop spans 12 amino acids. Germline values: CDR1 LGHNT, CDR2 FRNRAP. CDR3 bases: TGTGCTAGTGGTTCCGGACTGAGGGAGCAGTACTTC. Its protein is CASGSGLREQYF.

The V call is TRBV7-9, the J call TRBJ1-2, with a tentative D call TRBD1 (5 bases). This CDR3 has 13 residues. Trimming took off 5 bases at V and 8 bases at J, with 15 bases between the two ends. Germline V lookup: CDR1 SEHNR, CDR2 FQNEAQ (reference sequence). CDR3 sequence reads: CASSPASRVGYTF. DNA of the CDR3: TGTGCCAGCAGCCCGGCCAGCAGGGTGGGCTACACCTTC.

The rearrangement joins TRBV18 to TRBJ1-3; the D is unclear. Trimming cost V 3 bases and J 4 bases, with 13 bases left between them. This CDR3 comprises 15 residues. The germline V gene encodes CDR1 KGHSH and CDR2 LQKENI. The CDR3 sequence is CASSPPTLYGNTIYF. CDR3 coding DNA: TGTGCCAGCTCACCCCCGACTCTTTACGGAAACACCATATATTTT.

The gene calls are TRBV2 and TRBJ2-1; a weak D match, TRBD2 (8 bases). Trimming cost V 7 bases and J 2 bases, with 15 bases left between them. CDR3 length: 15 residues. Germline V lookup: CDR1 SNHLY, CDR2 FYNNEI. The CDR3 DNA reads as TGTGCCAGCAAGGGGACAGCGGGGGCCTACAATGAGCAGTTCTTC. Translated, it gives CASKGTAGAYNEQFF.

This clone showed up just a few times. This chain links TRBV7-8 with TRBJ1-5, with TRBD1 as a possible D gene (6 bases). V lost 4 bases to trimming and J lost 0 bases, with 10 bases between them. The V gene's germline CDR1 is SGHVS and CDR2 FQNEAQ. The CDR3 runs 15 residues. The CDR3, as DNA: TGTGCCAGCAGCTCTGCAGGGGTTAGCAATCAGCCCCAGCATTTT. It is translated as CASSSAGVSNQPQHF.

CDR3 bases: TGTGCCAGCAGCCATGGGACAGATAATGAAAAACTGTTTTTT. Translated, it gives CASSHGTDNEKLFF. The chain employs TRBV7-6 and TRBJ1-4, with 7 positions matching TRBD1. V gave up 5 bases and J gave up 4 bases; unmatched junction bases: 4. There are 14 residues in the CDR3. CDR1 SGHVS and CDR2 FNYEAQ come from the germline V gene.

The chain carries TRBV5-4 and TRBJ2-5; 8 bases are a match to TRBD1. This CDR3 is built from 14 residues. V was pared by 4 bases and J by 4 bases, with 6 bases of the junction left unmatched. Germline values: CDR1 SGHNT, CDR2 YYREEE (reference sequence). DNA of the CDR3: TGTGCCAGCAGCCCGCAGGACAGGGTAGAGACCCAGTACTTC. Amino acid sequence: CASSPQDRVETQYF.

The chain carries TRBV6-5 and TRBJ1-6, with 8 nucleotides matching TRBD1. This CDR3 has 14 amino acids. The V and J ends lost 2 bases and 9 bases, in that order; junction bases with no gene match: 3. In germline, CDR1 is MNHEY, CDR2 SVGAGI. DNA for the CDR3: TGTGCCAGCAGTTACGGACAGGGCCGTTCACCCCTCCACTTT. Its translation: CASSYGQGRSPLHF.

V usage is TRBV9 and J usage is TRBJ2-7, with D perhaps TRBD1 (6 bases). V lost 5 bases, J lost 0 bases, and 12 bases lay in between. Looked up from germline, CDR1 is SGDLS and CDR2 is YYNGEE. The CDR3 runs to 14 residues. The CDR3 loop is CASRGADLSYEQYF. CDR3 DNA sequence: TGTGCCAGCAGGGGGGCAGACCTCTCCTACGAGCAGTACTTC. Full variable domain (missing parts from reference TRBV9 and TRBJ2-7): DSGVTQTPKHLITATGQRVTLRCSPRSGDLSVYWYQQSLDQGLQFLIQYYNGEERAKGNILERFSAQQFPDLHSELNLSSLELGDSALYFCASRGADLSYEQYFGPGTRLTVT.